The 13 T cell receptor beta chains reported below all come from one sample, sequenced in a study of blood T cell repertoires in COVID-19. TCRdb's copy holds only in-frame clones and misses some; the assay was immunoSEQ multiplex PCR. The sample records some 240,000 clones, approximately 90% being singletons. Sequenced input: peripheral blood. The receptors come from a man aged 55 to 69 with COVID-19, enrolled during active disease.

There are a few counts of this clone. V gene TRBV5-4 combines with J gene TRBJ1-5; unclear D gene. Germline CDR1 and CDR2: SGHNT and YYREEE (reference sequence). The ends were cut back, 0 bases at V and 7 bases at J, with 8 bases in the middle. This CDR3 has 13 residues. The CDR3 region has the DNA TGTGCCAGCAGCTTGGGAGGAGGGCAGCCCCAGCATTTT. The encoded protein is CASSLGGGQPQHF.

Concerning this clone itself: Within the sample, other DNA sequences also encode this same CDR3. V and J are TRBV12-3 or TRBV12-4 and TRBJ1-5; D possibly corresponds to TRBD1 (6 bases). The ends were cut back, 5 bases at V and 4 bases at J, with 6 bases in the middle. The CDR3 contains 12 residues. CDR3 protein: CASSRGNQPQHF. DNA for the CDR3: TGTGCCAGCAGTAGGGGGAATCAGCCCCAGCATTTT.

The chain recombines TRBV6-4 with TRBJ2-1, with 8 nucleotides matching TRBD1. Germline V lookup: CDR1 MRHNA, CDR2 SNTAGT. The CDR3 extends over 13 amino acids. The V segment lost 5 bases and the J segment 6 bases; nucleotides outside the gene matches: 3. CDR3 coding DNA: TGTGCCAGCAGTCGGGACAGGCCCAATGAGCAGTTCTTC. This translates into CASSRDRPNEQFF.

CDR3 sequence (DNA): TGTGCCAGCAGCTTAGCAGGGGGCGAGCAGTACTTC. It is translated as CASSLAGGEQYF. The gene calls are TRBV7-8 and TRBJ2-7; D may be TRBD1 (6 bases). The germline V gene has CDR1 SGHVS and CDR2 FQNEAQ. Trimming pared 0 bases from V and 6 bases from J, leaving 6 bases between. The CDR3 totals 12 residues.

This chain uses TRBV9 with TRBJ2-2; 8 bases are shared with TRBD2. Germline V gives CDR1 SGDLS, CDR2 YYNGEE. The CDR3 length is 19 residues. Germline trimming cut 5 bases from V and 1 base from J; bases unmatched to any gene: 16. CDR3 nucleotide sequence: TGTGCCAGCAGTGCGGCAGGGAGGGCGGCGGGAGGGAACACCGGGGAGCTGTTTTTT. This gives the protein CASSAAGRAAGGNTGELFF.

This chain uses TRBV30 with TRBJ1-2, with D hard to call. The CDR3 has 12 amino acids. Germline-derived CDR1 and CDR2 are GTSNPN and SVGIG (reference sequence). V gave up 0 bases and J gave up 5 bases, with 7 bases separating them. The CDR3 protein is CAWSVLEYGYTF. CDR3 sequence (DNA): TGTGCCTGGAGTGTACTAGAATATGGCTACACCTTC.

This clone was seen only once. The gene calls are TRBV20-1 and TRBJ2-5; 10 bases align to TRBD2. The CDR3 has 16 amino acids. Germline CDR1 and CDR2: DFQATT and SNEGSKA (reference sequence). With 3 bases clipped from V and 1 base from J, the junction kept 8 bases outside the gene matches. The CDR3 bases are TGCAGTGCTAGTGCTTCTAGCGGGAGATTCCAAGAGACCCAGTACTTC. Amino acid sequence: CSASASSGRFQETQYF.

The sample holds one count of this clone. The chain uses TRBV6-5 and TRBJ1-1; D might be TRBD1 (6 bases). V lost 0 bases and J 14 bases, leaving 13 bases between the germline ends. CDR3 length equals 12 residues. The germline V gene has CDR1 MNHEY and CDR2 SVGAGI. The CDR3 is CASSYSGRGEFF. In nucleotides, the CDR3 is TGTGCCAGCAGTTACTCGGGCAGGGGAGAATTCTTT.

V and J are TRBV9 and TRBJ1-1, with 8 bases aligning to TRBD1. Trimming removed 4 bases from V and 5 bases from J; junction bases left unmatched: 10. In germline, CDR1 is SGDLS, CDR2 YYNGEE. CDR3 length: 15 amino acids. Here the CDR3 reads CASSPHQGAGTEAFF. CDR3 coding DNA: TGTGCCAGCAGCCCACATCAGGGGGCGGGAACTGAAGCTTTCTTT.

V gene TRBV7-9 combines with J gene TRBJ2-3; 9 bases agree with TRBD1. Trimming took 1 base from V and 2 from J; bases not matched to a gene: 4. This CDR3 spans 16 amino acids. Germline V gene lookup returns CDR1 SEHNR and CDR2 FQNEAQ (reference sequence). CDR3 amino acids: CASSLEGTGSTDTQYF. CDR3 nucleotide sequence: TGTGCCAGCAGCTTAGAGGGGACAGGGTCCACAGATACGCAGTATTTT.

The chain employs TRBV6-5 and TRBJ1-1, with D possibly being TRBD1 (6 bases). The CDR3 has 15 amino acids. V lost 5 bases to trimming and J lost 4 bases, with 17 bases between them. Germline assignment: CDR1 MNHEY and CDR2 SVGAGI. In DNA form, the CDR3 reads TGTGCCAGCAGTCAAAACCTACAGGGATCCACTGAAGCTTTCTTT. Encoded protein: CASSQNLQGSTEAFF.

The chain links TRBV7-2 to TRBJ2-7; D perhaps matches TRBD1 (5 bases). Trimming stripped 1 base from V and 1 base from J, with 14 bases between. The germline V gene encodes CDR1 SGHTA and CDR2 FQGNSA. The CDR3 is 16 residues long. CDR3 DNA: TGTGCCAGCAGCTTAGTTGGGCAGGGCGAGTCCTACGAGCAGTACTTC. Amino acid sequence: CASSLVGQGESYEQYF.

This rearrangement joins TRBV6-4 to TRBJ2-7, with 9 bases fitting TRBD2. The V segment lost 6 bases and the J segment 5 bases; nucleotides outside the gene matches: 11. The CDR3 is made up of 15 amino acids. Germline values: CDR1 MRHNA, CDR2 SNTAGT. CDR3 sequence: CASRALASGINEQYF. As DNA, the CDR3 is TGTGCCAGCAGGGCCCTAGCTAGCGGGATAAACGAGCAGTACTTC.